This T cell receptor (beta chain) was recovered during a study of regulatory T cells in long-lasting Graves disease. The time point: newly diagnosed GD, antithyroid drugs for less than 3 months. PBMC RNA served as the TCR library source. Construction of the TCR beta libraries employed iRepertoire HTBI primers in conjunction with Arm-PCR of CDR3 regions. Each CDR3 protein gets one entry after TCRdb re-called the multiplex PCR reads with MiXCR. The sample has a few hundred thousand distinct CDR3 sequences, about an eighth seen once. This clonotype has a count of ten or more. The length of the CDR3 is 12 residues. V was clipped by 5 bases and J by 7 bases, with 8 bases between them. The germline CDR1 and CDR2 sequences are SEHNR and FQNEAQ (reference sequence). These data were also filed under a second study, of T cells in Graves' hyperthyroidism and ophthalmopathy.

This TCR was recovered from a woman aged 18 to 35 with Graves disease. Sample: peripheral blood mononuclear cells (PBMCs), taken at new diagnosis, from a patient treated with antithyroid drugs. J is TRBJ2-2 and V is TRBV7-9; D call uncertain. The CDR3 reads CASSTGNGELFF. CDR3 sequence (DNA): TGTGCCAGCAGCACGGGCAACGGGGAGCTGTTTTTT.